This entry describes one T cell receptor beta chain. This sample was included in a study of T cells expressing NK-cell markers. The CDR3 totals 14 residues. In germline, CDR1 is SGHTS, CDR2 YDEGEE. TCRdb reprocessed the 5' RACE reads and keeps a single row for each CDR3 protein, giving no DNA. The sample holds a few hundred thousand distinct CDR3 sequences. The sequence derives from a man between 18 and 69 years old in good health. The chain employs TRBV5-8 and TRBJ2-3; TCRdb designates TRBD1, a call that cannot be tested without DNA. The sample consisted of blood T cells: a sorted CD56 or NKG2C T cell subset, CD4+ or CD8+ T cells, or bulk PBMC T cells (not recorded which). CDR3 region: CASTPRASTDTQYF.